These 30 T cell receptor beta chains came from one sample sequenced in a study of T cells in Graves' hyperthyroidism and ophthalmopathy. TCR beta CDR3 region amplification was performed from RNA transcripts. When the TCR CDR3 underwent first-round RT-PCR, the HTBI primer set was used. TCRdb passed the multiplex PCR reads through MiXCR, listing each CDR3 protein once. The sample contains 410,000 or so distinct CDR3 sequences, approximately 14% of which appear only once. The specimen was blood. These receptors were taken from a man younger than 35 with Graves' ophthalmopathy.

A remark on this clonotype: One end of the junction is discordant with germline, which a read error may explain. V usage is TRBV11-2 and J usage is TRBJ2-1; possibly TRBD2 for D (5 bases). The CDR3 spans 13 residues. Germline values: CDR1 SGHAT, CDR2 FQNNGV. CDR3 residues: CVSSGSSYNEQFF. The CDR3 bases are TGTGTCAGCTCGGGGAGCTCCTACAATGAGCAGTTCTTC.

This clonotype was picked up a small number of times. The J gene is TRBJ2-7, the V gene TRBV27, with 9 positions matching TRBD2. Germline values: CDR1 MNHEY, CDR2 SMNVEV (reference sequence). Losses at the gene ends were 9 bases for V and 5 bases for J; bases not matched to a gene: 11. The CDR3 is made up of 14 amino acids. The CDR3 nucleotides are TGTGCCAGTAAGTCTAGCGGGATTCTTAACGAGCAGTACTTC. It codes for CASKSSGILNEQYF.

This clonotype was seen ten or more times. The genes are TRBV5-1 and TRBJ2-7, with TRBD2 as a possible D gene (6 bases). Trimming took 1 base from V and 4 from J, leaving 15 bases between them. The germline V gene encodes CDR1 SGHRS and CDR2 YFSETQ. The CDR3 contains 15 residues. The CDR3 reads CASSLRGGPGYEQYF. The CDR3 region has the DNA TGCGCCAGCAGCTTGCGGGGAGGCCCCGGGTACGAGCAGTACTTC.

This clonotype was observed a handful of times. The chain is built from TRBV4-2 and TRBJ2-7; D not resolved. The V end was cut by 1 base, the J end by 3 bases, with 7 bases between. CDR1 is LGHNA and CDR2 is YNFKEQ in the germline V gene. The CDR3 is made up of 13 amino acids. The CDR3 region is CASSQGANYEQYF. CDR3 in DNA: TGTGCCAGCAGCCAAGGGGCAAACTACGAGCAGTACTTC.

Many counts were recorded for this clonotype. The chain recombines TRBV19 with TRBJ1-6, with D unclear. Germline V gene lookup returns CDR1 LNHDA and CDR2 SQIVND (reference sequence). There are 14 residues in the CDR3. The V end lost 4 bases, the J end lost 7 bases, and 11 bases lay between the germline ends. In nucleotides, the CDR3 is TGTGCCAGTAGTAATCAGCATGGAAATTCACCCCTCCACTTT. It specifies CASSNQHGNSPLHF.

Ten or more counts support this clonotype. The CDR3 DNA follows: TGTGCCAGCAGTTACGGGCAGTACGCGAACACCGGGGAGCTGTTTTTT. Translating gives CASSYGQYANTGELFF. V and J are TRBV6-5 and TRBJ2-2, with D hard to call. Germline V gives CDR1 MNHEY, CDR2 SVGAGI. The CDR3 contains 16 residues. The V end was cut by 2 bases, the J end by 0 bases, with 10 bases between.

This clonotype was observed at least ten times. The chain has TRBV20-1 and TRBJ1-1; possibly TRBD1 for D (5 bases). Germline V gene lookup returns CDR1 DFQATT and CDR2 SNEGSKA (reference sequence). There are 13 residues in the CDR3. The V and J ends lost 6 bases and 1 base respectively, with 12 bases between them. The CDR3 loop is CSAHTGANTEAFF. CDR3 DNA: TGCAGTGCCCATACCGGGGCGAACACTGAAGCTTTCTTT.

This clonotype was observed at least ten times. The chain recombines TRBV29-1 with TRBJ1-6, with D possibly being TRBD1 (5 bases). CDR3 size: 13 residues. Per germline, CDR1 SQVTM and CDR2 ANQGSEA. Trimming pared 6 bases from V and 9 bases from J, leaving 15 bases between. CDR3 coding DNA: TGCAGCGTGAAAGCACAGGAAGGTTCACCCCTCCACTTT. Protein sequence: CSVKAQEGSPLHF.

Comments on this clonotype: Given a much more abundant clone one base away, this may be a read error. This sequence joins TRBV20-1 and TRBJ2-7; the D is unclear. The V gene lost 5 bases and the J gene lost 4 bases, with 6 bases spanning the gap. The CDR3 loop spans 10 amino acids. Germline CDR1 is DFQATT and CDR2 is SNEGSKA (reference sequence). This chain's CDR3 is CSADYYEQYF. The CDR3 DNA follows: TGCAGTGCTGATTATTACGAGCAGTACTTC.

This clonotype showed up many times. The gene calls are TRBV6-1 and TRBJ2-4, with D perhaps TRBD1 or TRBD2 (6 bases each). V shed 5 bases and J shed 3 bases, with 17 bases lying between them. This CDR3 has 16 amino acids. CDR1 and CDR2 from the germline V gene are MNHNS and SASEGT. CDR3 sequence reads: CASSYFRGVGKNIQYF. In nucleotides, the CDR3 is TGTGCCAGCAGTTACTTTAGGGGGGTGGGCAAAAACATTCAGTACTTC.

This clonotype was detected many times. This sequence joins TRBV20-1 and TRBJ2-1, with a weak D call TRBD2 (6 bases). The CDR3 has 11 amino acids. V lost 3 bases, J lost 7 bases, and 7 bases lay in between. In germline, CDR1 is DFQATT, CDR2 SNEGSKA (reference sequence). The CDR3 sequence: CSASGGNEQFF. In DNA, the CDR3 is TGCAGTGCTAGTGGGGGGAATGAGCAGTTCTTC.

This clonotype was seen repeatedly, ten times or more. The chain couples TRBV7-2 to TRBJ1-6; the D gene is possibly TRBD1 (5 bases). The CDR3 spans 13 residues. Germline-derived CDR1 and CDR2 are SGHTA and FQGNSA. Trimming shortened V by 8 bases and J by 5 bases, and 10 bases separated the two germline ends. For the CDR3, the DNA is TGTGCCAGCTCAGGGAACGATAATTCACCCCTCCACTTT. Protein: CASSGNDNSPLHF.

This clonotype has at least ten counts. The genes are TRBV5-1 and TRBJ2-7, with 8 bases identical to TRBD2. Germline assignment: CDR1 SGHRS and CDR2 YFSETQ. This CDR3 is 15 amino acids long. The ends lost 4 bases at V and 6 bases at J; junction bases unmatched: 12. The CDR3: CASSLGLAGEREQYF. CDR3 nucleotides: TGCGCCAGCAGCCTGGGTCTAGCGGGCGAACGCGAGCAGTACTTC. The complete variable domain, with remaining parts taken from reference TRBV5-1 and TRBJ2-7, reads KAGVTQTPRYLIKTRGQQVTLSCSPISGHRSVSWYQQTPGQGLQFLFEYFSETQRNKGNFPGRFSGRQFSNSRSEMNVSTLELGDSALYLCASSLGLAGEREQYFGPGTRLTVT.

The gene calls are TRBV10-2 and TRBJ1-6, with TRBD1 identical over 9 bases. Per germline, CDR1 WSHSY and CDR2 SAAADI. Trimming at V came to 3 bases and at J to 10 bases, leaving 7 bases not matched to a gene. The CDR3 extends over 15 amino acids. The CDR3 sequence: CASSDPGQGRSPLHF. The DNA of the CDR3 is TGCGCCAGCAGTGATCCCGGACAGGGGCGGTCACCCCTCCACTTT.

As for this clonotype: It may be a read error: a sequence one base away is much more abundant. The V and J genes are TRBV6-2 or TRBV6-3 and TRBJ1-2, with TRBD1 as a possible D gene (5 bases). The CDR3 length is 14 residues. V was clipped by 5 bases and J by 4 bases, with 14 bases between them. CDR1 is MNHEY, CDR2 SVGEGT, per germline. The CDR3 protein is CASSAWGGSYGYTF. In nucleotides, the CDR3 is TGTGCCAGCAGTGCCTGGGGGGGATCCTATGGCTACACCTTC.

This clonotype was recorded at least ten times. V is TRBV5-1 and J is TRBJ2-1; 13 positions match TRBD2. Germline lookup yields CDR1 SGHRS and CDR2 YFSETQ. CDR3 size: 16 residues. Trimming cost V 4 bases and J 8 bases; bases outside gene matches: 9. The CDR3 here is CASSAYTSGRAHEQFF. Here the CDR3 DNA reads TGCGCCAGCAGCGCCTATACTAGCGGGAGGGCCCATGAGCAGTTCTTC.

This clonotype was observed a few times. The chain carries TRBV7-9 and TRBJ2-6; 7 bases map to TRBD2. The ends lost 3 bases at V and 0 bases at J; junction bases unmatched: 5. Germline V lookup: CDR1 SEHNR, CDR2 FQNEAQ (reference sequence). The CDR3 contains 17 residues. The CDR3 here is CASSFGSGNSGANVLTF. CDR3 coding DNA: TGTGCCAGCAGCTTTGGCAGCGGGAACTCTGGGGCCAACGTCCTGACTTTC.

There are a few counts of this clonotype. This chain uses TRBV5-1 with TRBJ2-2, with 7 positions matching TRBD1. V dropped 4 bases and J dropped 7; count of bases not matched to a gene: 7. CDR3 length: 14 residues. Germline values: CDR1 SGHRS, CDR2 YFSETQ. The CDR3 DNA sequence: TGCGCCAGCAGCGCAACCGGGACAGACGGGGAGCTGTTTTTT. Protein product: CASSATGTDGELFF.

This clonotype was recorded many times. This chain uses TRBV2 with TRBJ1-1, with D possibly being TRBD1 (5 bases). The CDR3 covers 14 residues. Germline CDR1 is SNHLY and CDR2 is FYNNEI. The V and J ends lost 3 bases and 6 bases respectively, with 14 bases between them. CDR3 bases: TGTGCCAGCAGTGATCGGACTGGGGGGTCTGAAGCTTTCTTT. This translates into CASSDRTGGSEAFF. Based on the CDR3 plus reference TRBV2 and TRBJ1-1, the full variable domain is EPEVTQTPSHQVTQMGQEVILRCVPISNHLYFYWYRQILGQKVEFLVSFYNNEISEKSEIFDDQFSVERPDGSNFTLKIRSTKLEDSAMYFCASSDRTGGSEAFFGQGTRLTVV.

In its sample, this clonotype was seen a few times. This rearrangement joins TRBV27 to TRBJ2-1; no reliable D call. The germline gives CDR1 MNHEY, CDR2 SMNVEV (reference sequence). Trimming took off 4 bases at V and 10 bases at J, with 8 bases between the two ends. This CDR3 is 11 amino acids long. CDR3 sequence reads: CASSSGWEQFF. The CDR3 nucleotides read TGTGCCAGCAGTTCAGGTTGGGAGCAGTTCTTC.

This clonotype was observed at least ten times. The V and J genes are TRBV30 and TRBJ1-2; D is ambiguous. CDR3 length: 12 residues. V dropped 3 bases and J dropped 6 bases, with 11 bases sitting between them. Germline V lookup: CDR1 GTSNPN, CDR2 SVGIG (reference sequence). CDR3 nucleotide sequence: TGTGCCTGGAGGGAACGTGCACATGGCTACACCTTC. Protein: CAWRERAHGYTF.

The V call is TRBV11-2, the J call TRBJ2-5; the match to TRBD2 covers 7 bases. With 5 bases clipped from V and 5 bases from J, the junction kept 11 bases outside the gene matches. The CDR3 runs to 15 residues. The germline V gene encodes CDR1 SGHAT and CDR2 FQNNGV. The CDR3 here is CASSKGRDLGETQYF. The CDR3 DNA is TGTGCCAGCAGCAAAGGGAGGGACCTCGGGGAGACCCAGTACTTC.

This clonotype was counted a few times. The chain carries TRBV5-1 and TRBJ2-1; 9 bases align to TRBD2. V was clipped by 1 base and J by 10 bases; unmatched bases: 9. Germline V CDR1 and CDR2: SGHRS, YFSETQ. This CDR3 is 15 amino acids long. The CDR3 bases are TGCGCCAGCAGCTTGTCGGCGGGAGGGGCGCCCGAGCAGTTCTTC. The encoded protein is CASSLSAGGAPEQFF. The complete variable domain, with remaining parts taken from reference TRBV5-1 and TRBJ2-1, reads KAGVTQTPRYLIKTRGQQVTLSCSPISGHRSVSWYQQTPGQGLQFLFEYFSETQRNKGNFPGRFSGRQFSNSRSEMNVSTLELGDSALYLCASSLSAGGAPEQFFGPGTRLTVL.

This clonotype was seen a few times. The chain's CDR3 is CASSDTGSGYGYTF. The CDR3 DNA follows: TGTGCCAGCAGTGACACAGGGTCGGGCTATGGCTACACCTTC. The gene calls are TRBV6-4 and TRBJ1-2; possibly TRBD1 for D (6 bases). The CDR3 covers 14 residues. Germline CDR1 and CDR2: MRHNA and SNTAGT. The V end was cut by 2 bases, the J end by 4 bases, with 11 bases between.

This clonotype was picked up many times. J is TRBJ2-7 and V is TRBV27; the match to TRBD2 covers 8 bases. The V and J ends lost 5 bases and 5 bases, in that order; junction bases with no gene match: 17. The CDR3 is 17 amino acids. CDR1 is MNHEY, CDR2 SMNVEV, per germline (reference sequence). CDR3 DNA: TGTGCCAGCAGTCCTTTAGCGGGACTCCATGGGGCCCACGAGCAGTACTTC. It encodes CASSPLAGLHGAHEQYF.

In this sample, this clonotype turned up a few times. The chain carries TRBV10-3 and TRBJ1-2; unclear D gene. The CDR3 has 12 amino acids. V lost 6 bases and J lost 3, with 8 bases in between. The germline V gene encodes CDR1 ENHRY and CDR2 SYGVKD. The DNA for the CDR3 is TGTGCCATCAGCCTAAGGGACTATGGCTACACCTTC. Its translation is CAISLRDYGYTF.

This clonotype was seen at least ten times. The chain is built from TRBV12-3 or TRBV12-4 and TRBJ1-6; D remains ambiguous. Trimming pared 5 bases from V and 10 bases from J, leaving 15 bases between. The CDR3 sequence is 14 residues long. CDR3 sequence reads: CASSPLSGGSPLHF. The CDR3 DNA is TGTGCCAGCAGTCCTTTGTCCGGAGGGTCACCCCTCCACTTT.

The rearrangement links TRBV7-6 to TRBJ2-5, with a tentative D call TRBD2 (6 bases). The CDR3 runs to 16 residues. V dropped 1 base and J dropped 5 bases, with 17 bases sitting between them. CDR1 is SGHVS and CDR2 is FNYEAQ in the germline V gene. In nucleotides, the CDR3 is TGTGCCAGCAGCTTAGGGACTACCGGCTCGTGGGAGACCCAGTACTTC. Protein product: CASSLGTTGSWETQYF.

Only a few counts were recorded for this clonotype. The V gene is TRBV20-1, the J gene TRBJ1-2, with D possibly TRBD1 on 6 matching bases. Trimming pared 6 bases from V and 5 bases from J, leaving 16 bases between. The CDR3 extends over 13 amino acids. Germline V gives CDR1 DFQATT, CDR2 SNEGSKA (reference sequence). The CDR3 nucleotides read TGCAGTGCCCAGGCAGGGGATGGATATGGCTACACCTTC. This codes for CSAQAGDGYGYTF.

This clonotype came up many times. This rearrangement joins TRBV29-1 to TRBJ1-1; D possibly corresponds to TRBD1 (6 bases). Trimming took 7 bases from V and 1 from J, leaving 7 bases between them. The length of the CDR3 is 11 residues. The germline V gene encodes CDR1 SQVTM and CDR2 ANQGSEA. CDR3 protein: CSGTENTEAFF. CDR3 DNA: TGCAGCGGGACAGAGAACACTGAAGCTTTCTTT. The full variable domain, completed using reference TRBV29-1 and TRBJ1-1, is SAVISQKPSRDICQRGTSLTIQCQVDSQVTMMFWYRQQPGQSLTLIATANQGSEATYESGFVIDKFPISRPNLTFSTLTVSNMSPEDSSIYLCSGTENTEAFFGQGTRLTVV.